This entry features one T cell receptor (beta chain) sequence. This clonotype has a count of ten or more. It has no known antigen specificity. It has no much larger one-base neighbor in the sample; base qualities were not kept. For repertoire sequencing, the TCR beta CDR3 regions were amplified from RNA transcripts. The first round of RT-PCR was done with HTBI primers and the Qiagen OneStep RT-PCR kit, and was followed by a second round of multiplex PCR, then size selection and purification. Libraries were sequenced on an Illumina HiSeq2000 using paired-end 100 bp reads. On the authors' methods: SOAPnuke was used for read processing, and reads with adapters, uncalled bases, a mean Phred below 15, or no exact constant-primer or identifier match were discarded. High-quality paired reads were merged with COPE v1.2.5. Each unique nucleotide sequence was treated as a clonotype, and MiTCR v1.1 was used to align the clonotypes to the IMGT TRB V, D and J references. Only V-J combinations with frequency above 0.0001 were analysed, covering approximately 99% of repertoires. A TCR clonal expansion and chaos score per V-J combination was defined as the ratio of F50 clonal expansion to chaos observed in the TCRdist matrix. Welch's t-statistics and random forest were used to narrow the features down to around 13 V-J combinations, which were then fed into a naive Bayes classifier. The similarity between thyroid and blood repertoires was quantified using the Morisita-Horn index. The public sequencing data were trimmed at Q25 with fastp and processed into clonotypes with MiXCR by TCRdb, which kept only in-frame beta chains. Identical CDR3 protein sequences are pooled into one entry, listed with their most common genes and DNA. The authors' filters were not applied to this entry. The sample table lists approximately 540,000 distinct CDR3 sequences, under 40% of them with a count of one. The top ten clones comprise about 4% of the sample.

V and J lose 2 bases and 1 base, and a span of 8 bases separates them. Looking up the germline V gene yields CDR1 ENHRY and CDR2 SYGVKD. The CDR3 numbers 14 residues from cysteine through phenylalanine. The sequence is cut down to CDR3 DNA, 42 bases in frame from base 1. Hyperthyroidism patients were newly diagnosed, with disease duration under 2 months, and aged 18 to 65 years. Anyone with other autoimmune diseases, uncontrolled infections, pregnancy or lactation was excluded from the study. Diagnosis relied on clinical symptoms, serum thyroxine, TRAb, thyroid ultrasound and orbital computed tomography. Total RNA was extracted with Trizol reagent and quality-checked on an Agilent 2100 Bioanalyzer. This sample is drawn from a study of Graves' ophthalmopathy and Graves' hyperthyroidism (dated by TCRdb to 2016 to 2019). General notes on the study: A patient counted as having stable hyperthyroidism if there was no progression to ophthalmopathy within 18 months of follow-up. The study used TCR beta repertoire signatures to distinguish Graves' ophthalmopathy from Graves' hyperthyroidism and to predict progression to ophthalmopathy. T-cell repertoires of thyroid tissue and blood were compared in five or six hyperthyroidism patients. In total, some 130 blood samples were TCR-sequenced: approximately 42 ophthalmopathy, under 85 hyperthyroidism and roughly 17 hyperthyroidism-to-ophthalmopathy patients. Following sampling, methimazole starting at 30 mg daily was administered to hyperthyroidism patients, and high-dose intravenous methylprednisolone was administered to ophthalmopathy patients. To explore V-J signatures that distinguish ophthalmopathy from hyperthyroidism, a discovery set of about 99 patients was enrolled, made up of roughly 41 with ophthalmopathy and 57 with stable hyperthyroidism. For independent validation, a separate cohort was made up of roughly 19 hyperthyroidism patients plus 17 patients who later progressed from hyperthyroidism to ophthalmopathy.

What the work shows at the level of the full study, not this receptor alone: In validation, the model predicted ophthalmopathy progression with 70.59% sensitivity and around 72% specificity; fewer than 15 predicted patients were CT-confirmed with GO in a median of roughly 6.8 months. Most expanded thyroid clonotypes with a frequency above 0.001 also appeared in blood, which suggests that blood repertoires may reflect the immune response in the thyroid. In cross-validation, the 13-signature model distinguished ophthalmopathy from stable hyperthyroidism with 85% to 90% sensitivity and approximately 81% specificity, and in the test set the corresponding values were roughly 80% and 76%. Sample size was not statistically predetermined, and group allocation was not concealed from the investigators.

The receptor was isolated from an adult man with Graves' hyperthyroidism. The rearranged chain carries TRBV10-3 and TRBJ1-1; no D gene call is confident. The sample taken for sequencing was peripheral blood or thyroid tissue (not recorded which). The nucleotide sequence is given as TGTGCCATCAGTGAGGTGGGAGCGAACACTGAAGCTTTCTTT. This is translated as CAISEVGANTEAFF.